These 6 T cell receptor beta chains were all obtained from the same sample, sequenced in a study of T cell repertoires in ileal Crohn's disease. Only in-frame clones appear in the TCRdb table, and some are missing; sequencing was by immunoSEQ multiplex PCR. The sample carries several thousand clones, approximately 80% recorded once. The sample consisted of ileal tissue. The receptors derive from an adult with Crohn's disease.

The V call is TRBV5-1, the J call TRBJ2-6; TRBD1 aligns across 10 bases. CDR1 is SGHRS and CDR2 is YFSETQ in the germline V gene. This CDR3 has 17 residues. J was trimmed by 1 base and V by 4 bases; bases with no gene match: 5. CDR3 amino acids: CASSTTGGVSGANVLTF. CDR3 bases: TGCGCCAGCAGCACGACAGGGGGCGTGTCTGGGGCCAACGTCCTGACTTTC.

The CDR3 loop reads CASSVSGLGSHEQYF. CDR3 bases: TGTGCCAGCAGCGTTTCCGGACTAGGATCCCACGAGCAGTACTTC. The chain recombines TRBV9 with TRBJ2-7, with 7 positions matching TRBD2. V was clipped by 2 bases and J by 5 bases; unmatched bases: 10. The CDR3 has 15 residues. Germline assignment: CDR1 SGDLS and CDR2 YYNGEE.

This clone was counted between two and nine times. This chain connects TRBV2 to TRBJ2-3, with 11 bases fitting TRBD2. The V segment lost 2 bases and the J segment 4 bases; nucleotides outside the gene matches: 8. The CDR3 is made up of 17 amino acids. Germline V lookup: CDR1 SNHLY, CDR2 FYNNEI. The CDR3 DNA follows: TGTGCCAGCAGTGAAACGTCTAGCGGGGGGTGGGCAGATACGCAGTATTTT. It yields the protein CASSETSSGGWADTQYF.

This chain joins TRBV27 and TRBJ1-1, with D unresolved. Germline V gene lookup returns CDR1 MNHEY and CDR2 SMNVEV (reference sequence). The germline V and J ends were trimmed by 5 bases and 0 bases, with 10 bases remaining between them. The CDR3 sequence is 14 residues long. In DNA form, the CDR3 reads TGTGCCAGCAGTCTCAGTAATATGAACACTGAAGCTTTCTTT. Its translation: CASSLSNMNTEAFF.

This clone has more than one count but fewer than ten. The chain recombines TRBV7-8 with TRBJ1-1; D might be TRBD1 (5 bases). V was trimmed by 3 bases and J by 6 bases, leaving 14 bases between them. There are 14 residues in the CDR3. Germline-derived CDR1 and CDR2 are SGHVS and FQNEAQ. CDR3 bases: TGTGCCAGCAGCTTCTCGGAAAGGGGCGCTGAAGCTTTCTTT. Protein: CASSFSERGAEAFF.

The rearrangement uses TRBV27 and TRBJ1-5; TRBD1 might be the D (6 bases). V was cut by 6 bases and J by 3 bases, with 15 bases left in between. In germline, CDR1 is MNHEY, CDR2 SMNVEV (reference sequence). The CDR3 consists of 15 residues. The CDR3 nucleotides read TGTGCCAGCAGCCCTATACAGGGTTACAATCAGCCCCAGCATTTT. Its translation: CASSPIQGYNQPQHF.